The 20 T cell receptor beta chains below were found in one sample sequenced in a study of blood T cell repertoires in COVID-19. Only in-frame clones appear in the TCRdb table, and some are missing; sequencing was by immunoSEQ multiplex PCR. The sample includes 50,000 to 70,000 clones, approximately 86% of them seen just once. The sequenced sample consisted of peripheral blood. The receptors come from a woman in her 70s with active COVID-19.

CDR3 region: CASYHPVSRGSSDTQYF. The CDR3, as DNA: TGTGCCAGTTACCACCCGGTTTCTAGGGGGAGTTCAGATACGCAGTATTTT. The rearrangement links TRBV7-9 to TRBJ2-3; D is perhaps TRBD1 (6 bases). The CDR3 spans 17 residues. The germline V gene encodes CDR1 SEHNR and CDR2 FQNEAQ (reference sequence). V was clipped by 9 bases and J by 4 bases, with 26 bases between them.

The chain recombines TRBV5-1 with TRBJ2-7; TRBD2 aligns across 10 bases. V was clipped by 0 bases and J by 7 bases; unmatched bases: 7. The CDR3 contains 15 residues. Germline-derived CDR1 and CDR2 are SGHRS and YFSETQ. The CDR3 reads CASSLGTSGFLEQYF. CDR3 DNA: TGCGCCAGCAGCTTGGGGACTAGCGGTTTCTTGGAGCAGTACTTC.

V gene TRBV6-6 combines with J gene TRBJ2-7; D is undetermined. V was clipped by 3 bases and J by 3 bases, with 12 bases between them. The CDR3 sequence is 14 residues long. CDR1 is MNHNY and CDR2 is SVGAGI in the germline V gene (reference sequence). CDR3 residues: CASSYRTVGYEQYF. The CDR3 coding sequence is TGTGCCAGCAGTTATCGAACGGTTGGCTACGAGCAGTACTTC.

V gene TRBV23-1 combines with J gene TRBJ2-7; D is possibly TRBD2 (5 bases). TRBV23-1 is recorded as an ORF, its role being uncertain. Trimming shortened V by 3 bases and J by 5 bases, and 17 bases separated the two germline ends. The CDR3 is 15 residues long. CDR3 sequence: CASSQDMIGGDEQYF. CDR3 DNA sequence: TGCGCCAGCAGTCAGGATATGATTGGAGGAGACGAGCAGTACTTC.

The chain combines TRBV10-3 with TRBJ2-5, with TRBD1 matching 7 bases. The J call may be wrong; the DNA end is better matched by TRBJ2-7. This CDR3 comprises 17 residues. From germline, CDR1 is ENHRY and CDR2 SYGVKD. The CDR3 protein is CAISDPERQGSPYEQYF. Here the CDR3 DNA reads TGTGCCATCAGTGACCCCGAACGACAGGGAAGCCCATACGAGCAGTACTTC.

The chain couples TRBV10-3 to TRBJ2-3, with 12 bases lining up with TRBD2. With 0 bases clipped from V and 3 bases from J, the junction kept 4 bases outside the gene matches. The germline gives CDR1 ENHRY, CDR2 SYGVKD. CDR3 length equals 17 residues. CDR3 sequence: CAISESATSGRTDTQYF. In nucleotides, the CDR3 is TGTGCCATCAGTGAGTCGGCGACTAGCGGGAGAACAGATACGCAGTATTTT.

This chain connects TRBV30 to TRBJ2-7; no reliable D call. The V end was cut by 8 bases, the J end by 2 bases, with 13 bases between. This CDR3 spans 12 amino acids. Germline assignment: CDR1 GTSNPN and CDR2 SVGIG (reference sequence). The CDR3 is CARSEAPYEQYF. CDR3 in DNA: TGTGCCCGAAGTGAAGCACCCTACGAGCAGTACTTC.

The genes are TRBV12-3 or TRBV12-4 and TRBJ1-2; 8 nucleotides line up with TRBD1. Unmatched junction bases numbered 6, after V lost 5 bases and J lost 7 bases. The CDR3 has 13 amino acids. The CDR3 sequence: CASSILTGAGYTF. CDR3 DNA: TGTGCCAGCAGTATACTGACAGGGGCTGGCTACACCTTC.

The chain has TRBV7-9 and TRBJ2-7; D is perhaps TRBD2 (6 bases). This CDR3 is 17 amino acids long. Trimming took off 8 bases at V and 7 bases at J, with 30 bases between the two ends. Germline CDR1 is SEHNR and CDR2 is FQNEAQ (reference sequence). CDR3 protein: CASRAARRGRFLGEQYF. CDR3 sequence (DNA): TGTGCCAGCCGCGCGGCCCGGCGGGGCCGCTTCCTCGGTGAGCAGTACTTC.

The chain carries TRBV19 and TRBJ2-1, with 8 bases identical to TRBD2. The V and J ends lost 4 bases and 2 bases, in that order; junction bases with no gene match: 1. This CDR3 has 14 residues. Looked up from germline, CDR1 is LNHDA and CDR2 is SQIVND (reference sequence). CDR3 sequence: CASSKGLAYNEQFF. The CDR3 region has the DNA TGTGCCAGTAGTAAGGGACTAGCCTACAATGAGCAGTTCTTC.

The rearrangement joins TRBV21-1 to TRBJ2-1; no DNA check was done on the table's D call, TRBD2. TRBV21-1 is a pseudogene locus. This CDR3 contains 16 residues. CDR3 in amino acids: CASSKAAAGGWNEQFF. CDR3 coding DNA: TGTGCCAGCAGCAAAGCGGCAGCGGGAGGGTGGAATGAGCAGTTCTTC.

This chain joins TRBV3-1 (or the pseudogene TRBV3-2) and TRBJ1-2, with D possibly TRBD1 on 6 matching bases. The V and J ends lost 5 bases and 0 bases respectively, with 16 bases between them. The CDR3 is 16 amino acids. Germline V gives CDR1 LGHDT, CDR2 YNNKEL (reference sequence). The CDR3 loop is CASSLTRTVANYGYTF. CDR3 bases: TGTGCCAGCAGCTTAACAAGGACAGTAGCTAACTATGGCTACACCTTC.

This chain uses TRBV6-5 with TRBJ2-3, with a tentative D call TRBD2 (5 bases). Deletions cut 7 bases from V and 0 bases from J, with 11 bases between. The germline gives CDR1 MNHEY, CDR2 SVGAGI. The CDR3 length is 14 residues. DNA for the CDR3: TGTGCCAGCATGCGGGCAGCGAGCACAGATACGCAGTATTTT. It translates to CASMRAASTDTQYF.

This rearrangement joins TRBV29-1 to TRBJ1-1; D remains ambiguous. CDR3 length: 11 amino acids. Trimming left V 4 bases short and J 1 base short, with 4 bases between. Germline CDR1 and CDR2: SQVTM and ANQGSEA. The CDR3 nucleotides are TGCAGCGTTGGGCCGAACACTGAAGCTTTCTTT. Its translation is CSVGPNTEAFF.

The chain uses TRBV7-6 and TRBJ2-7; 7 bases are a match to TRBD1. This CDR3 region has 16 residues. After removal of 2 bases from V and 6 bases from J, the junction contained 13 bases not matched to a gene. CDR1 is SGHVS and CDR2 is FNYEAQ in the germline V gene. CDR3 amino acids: CASSLIPTGAPSEQYF. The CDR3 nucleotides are TGTGCCAGCAGCTTAATCCCTACAGGGGCGCCCAGCGAGCAGTACTTC.

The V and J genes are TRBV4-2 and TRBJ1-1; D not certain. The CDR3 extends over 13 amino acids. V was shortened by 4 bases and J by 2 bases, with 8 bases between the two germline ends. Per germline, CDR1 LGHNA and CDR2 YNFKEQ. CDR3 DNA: TGTGCCAGCAGCCTGAGGGAAAACACTGAAGCTTTCTTT. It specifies CASSLRENTEAFF.

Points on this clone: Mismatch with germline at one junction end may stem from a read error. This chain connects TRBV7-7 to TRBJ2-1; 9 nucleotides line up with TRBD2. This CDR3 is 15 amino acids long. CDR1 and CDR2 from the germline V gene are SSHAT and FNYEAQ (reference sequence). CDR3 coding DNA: TGTGCTAGCAGCTTAGATGGGGGACTAGCCGATGAGCAGTTCTTC. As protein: CASSLDGGLADEQFF.

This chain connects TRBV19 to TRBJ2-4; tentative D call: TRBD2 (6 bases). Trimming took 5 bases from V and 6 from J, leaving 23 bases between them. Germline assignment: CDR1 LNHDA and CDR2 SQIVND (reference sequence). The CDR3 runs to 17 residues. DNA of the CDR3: TGTGCCAGTAGTTCCGGGTTGTGGGCCGCGGAGGGAAACATTCAGTACTTC. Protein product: CASSSGLWAAEGNIQYF.

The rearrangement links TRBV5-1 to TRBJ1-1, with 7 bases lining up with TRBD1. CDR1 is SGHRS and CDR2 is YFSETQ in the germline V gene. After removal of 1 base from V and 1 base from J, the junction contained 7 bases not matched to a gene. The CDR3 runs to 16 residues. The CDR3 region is CASSLSRDRKNTEAFF. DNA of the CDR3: TGCGCCAGCAGCTTGTCCAGGGACAGAAAGAACACTGAAGCTTTCTTT.

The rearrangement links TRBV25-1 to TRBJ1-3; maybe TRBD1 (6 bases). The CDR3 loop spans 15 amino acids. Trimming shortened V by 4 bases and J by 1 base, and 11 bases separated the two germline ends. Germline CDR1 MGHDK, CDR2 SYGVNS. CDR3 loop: CASSASQGSGNTIYF. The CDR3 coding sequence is TGTGCCAGCAGTGCGTCACAGGGTTCTGGAAACACCATATATTTT.